Sequencing of this T cell receptor beta chain was carried out in a study of blood T cell repertoires in COVID-19. TCRdb keeps only in-frame clones here, not all; method: immunoSEQ multiplex PCR. This sample has roughly 65,000 clones, with about 88% found just once. The sequenced sample consisted of peripheral blood. The clonotype was recovered from a man between 60 and 75 years old with acute or convalescent COVID-19.

The CDR3, as DNA: TGTGCCAGCAGCTTGGGACGGACAGGGGGGGACATTCAGTACTTC. The encoded protein is CASSLGRTGGDIQYF. This sequence joins TRBV5-8 and TRBJ2-4; TRBD1 matches at 10 bases. Germline V CDR1 and CDR2: SGHTS, YDEGEE. The CDR3 is 15 residues long. Trimming at V came to 0 bases and at J to 8 bases, leaving 5 bases not matched to a gene. The whole variable domain, filled in from reference TRBV5-8 and TRBJ2-4, reads EAGVTQSPTHLIKTRGQQATLRCSPISGHTSVYWYQQALGLGLQFLLWYDEGEERNRGNFPPRFSGRQFPNYSSELNVNALELEDSALYLCASSLGRTGGDIQYFGAGTRLSVL.